This T cell receptor (beta chain) derives from a study of shared clonotypes between healthy human individuals. Study-level results: Shared clonotypes: about 5% naive CD4, around 3.5% naive CD8, 2% to 2.5% memory CD4, 0.4% memory CD8. Relative to their counterparts shared across all four donors, non-shared clonotypes exhibited diminished generation probabilities.

Investigators divided CD4+ cells into CD45RA+ naive and CD45RA-negative memory subsets. A remark on this clone: Its antigen is not identified.

Clones were read by immunoSEQ multiplex PCR, and TCRdb kept only the in-frame ones, dropping some. The sample holds about 2.3 million clones; 85% to 95% are singletons and the top ten take 0.3% to 0.45%. This CDR3 has 12 amino acids. V gave up 4 bases and J gave up 6 bases, with 6 bases separating them. Looked up from germline, CDR1 is MNHNS and CDR2 is SASEGT. The gene calls are TRBV6-1 and TRBJ2-2; no reliable D call. The sample taken for sequencing was naive CD4+ T cells from PBMCs. Noted subset: CD45RA+ positively selected. The receptor was isolated from a man aged 18 to 29 in good health. Some clones in this sample may be carry-over from other donors' samples. The CDR3 loop is CASSGVAGELFF. The CDR3 DNA reads TGTGCCAGCAGTGGGGTCGCCGGGGAGCTGTTTTTT.